This T cell receptor (beta chain) came from a study of blood T cell repertoires in COVID-19. Study at large: The United States, Italy and Spain supplied acute and convalescent COVID-19 samples. From T cells, B-cell-depleted T cells, or PBMCs came the material, which was cDNA or gDNA.

The V segment lost 3 bases and the J segment 6 bases; nucleotides outside the gene matches: 14. This CDR3 is 18 amino acids long. Germline-derived CDR1 and CDR2 are MDHEN and SYDVKM. How the authors handled the data: By means of reference gene primer amplification, nucleated cell counts were estimated. Assay: immunoSEQ multiplex PCR; the TCRdb copy retains only in-frame clones and omits some. V and J calls and clone size are copied from that table; D and trimming were computed from the DNA. This sample has around 260,000 clones, with about 89% found just once. J is TRBJ1-5 and V is TRBV28; 10 bases match TRBD1. The sample taken for sequencing was peripheral blood. The clonotype comes from a man aged 25-45 years with acute or convalescent COVID-19. CDR3: CASSFRPDRGRLGQPQHF. The CDR3 nucleotides read TGTGCCAGCAGTTTTCGGCCAGACAGGGGGCGTCTTGGTCAGCCCCAGCATTTT.